The clone carrying this T cell receptor (beta chain) has at least ten counts. As yet, its antigen is unknown. Sample time point: newly diagnosed GD, antithyroid drugs for less than 3 months. Construction of the TCR library relied on RNA isolated from PBMCs. An endocrinology department in Xi'an, China, recruited the patients. Arm-PCR of CDR3 regions with iRepertoire HTBI primers generated TCR beta libraries. TCRdb used MiXCR to reprocess the multiplex PCR reads, holding one entry per CDR3 protein. The sample has about 560,000 distinct CDR3 sequences; more than 15% are singletons. This specimen belongs to a study of regulatory T cells in long-lasting Graves disease. Study-level findings and limits: Segments TRBV28, TRBJ1-2 and TRBJ2-5 showed preferential usage in persistent disease.

V was clipped by 2 bases and J by 2 bases, with 19 bases between them. This CDR3 region has 17 residues. Looked up from germline, CDR1 is MNHEY and CDR2 is SVGAGI. Another study also made use of these data, one on T cells in Graves' hyperthyroidism and ophthalmopathy. This second study says: The TCR CDR3 first-round RT-PCR relied on the HTBI primer set. Classification by a 13 V-J model distinguished ophthalmopathy from stable hyperthyroidism.

The V and J genes are TRBV6-5 and TRBJ2-7; perhaps D is TRBD1 or TRBD2 (5 bases each). This TCR was sampled from a man younger than 35 with Graves disease. The specimen was peripheral blood mononuclear cells (PBMCs), collected at new diagnosis, from a patient treated with antithyroid drugs. This CDR3 is CASSYVRDGGSPYEQYF. Written as DNA, the CDR3 is TGTGCCAGCAGTTACGTGAGGGACGGTGGCTCCCCCTACGAGCAGTACTTC.